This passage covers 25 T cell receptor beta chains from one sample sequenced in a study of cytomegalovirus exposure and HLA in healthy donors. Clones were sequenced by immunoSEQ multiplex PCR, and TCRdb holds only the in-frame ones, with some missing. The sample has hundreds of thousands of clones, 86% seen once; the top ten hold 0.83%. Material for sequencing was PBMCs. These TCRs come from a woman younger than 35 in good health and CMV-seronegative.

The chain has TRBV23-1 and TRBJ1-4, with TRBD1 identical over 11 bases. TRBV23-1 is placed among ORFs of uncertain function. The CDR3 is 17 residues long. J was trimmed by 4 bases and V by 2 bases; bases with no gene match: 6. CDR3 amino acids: CASSQRGQGADNEKLFF. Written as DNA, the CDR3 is TGCGCCAGCAGTCAAAGAGGACAGGGGGCAGATAATGAAAAACTGTTTTTT.

This chain's CDR3 is CASSGGTSDEQYF. For the CDR3, the DNA is TGTGCCAGCTCAGGAGGGACTAGCGACGAGCAGTACTTC. The rearrangement uses TRBV18 and TRBJ2-7; TRBD2 aligns across 10 bases. Germline CDR1 KGHSH, CDR2 LQKENI. Losses at the gene ends were 5 bases for V and 5 bases for J; bases not matched to a gene: 3. This CDR3 contains 13 residues.

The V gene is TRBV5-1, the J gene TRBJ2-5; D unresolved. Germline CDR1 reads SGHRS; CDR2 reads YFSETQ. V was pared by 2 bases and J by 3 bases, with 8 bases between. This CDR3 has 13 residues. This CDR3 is CASSFGSKETQYF. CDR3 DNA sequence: TGCGCCAGCAGCTTTGGCAGTAAAGAGACCCAGTACTTC.

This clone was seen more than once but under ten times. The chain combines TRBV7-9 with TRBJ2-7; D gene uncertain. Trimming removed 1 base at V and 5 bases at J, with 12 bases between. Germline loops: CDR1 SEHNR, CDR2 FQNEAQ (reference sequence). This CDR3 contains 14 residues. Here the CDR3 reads CASSLVGSQNEQYF. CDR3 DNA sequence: TGTGCCAGCAGCTTAGTCGGGTCACAAAACGAGCAGTACTTC.

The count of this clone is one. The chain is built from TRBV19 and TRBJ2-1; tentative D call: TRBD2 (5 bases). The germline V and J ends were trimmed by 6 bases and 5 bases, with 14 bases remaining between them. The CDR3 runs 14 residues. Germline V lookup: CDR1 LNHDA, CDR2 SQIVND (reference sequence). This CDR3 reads CASRYAAGNNEQFF. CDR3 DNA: TGTGCCAGTAGGTACGCTGCCGGGAACAATGAGCAGTTCTTC.

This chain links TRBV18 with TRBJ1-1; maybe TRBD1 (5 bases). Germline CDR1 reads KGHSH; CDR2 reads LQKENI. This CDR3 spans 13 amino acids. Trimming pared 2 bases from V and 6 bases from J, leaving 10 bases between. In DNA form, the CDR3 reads TGTGCCAGCTCACCAACTGGGGCTGCTGAAGCTTTCTTT. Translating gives CASSPTGAAEAFF.

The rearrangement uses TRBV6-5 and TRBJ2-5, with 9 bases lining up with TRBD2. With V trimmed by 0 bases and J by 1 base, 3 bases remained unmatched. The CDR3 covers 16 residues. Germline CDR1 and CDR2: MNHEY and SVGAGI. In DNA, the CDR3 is TGTGCCAGCAGTTACTCGCTAGCGGGATTCCAAGAGACCCAGTACTTC. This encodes CASSYSLAGFQETQYF.

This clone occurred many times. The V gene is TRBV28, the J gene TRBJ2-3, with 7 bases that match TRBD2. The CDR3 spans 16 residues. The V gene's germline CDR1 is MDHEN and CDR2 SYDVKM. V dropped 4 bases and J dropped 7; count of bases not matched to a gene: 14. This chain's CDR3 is CASSSSSGAPSNTQYF. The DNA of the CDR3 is TGTGCCAGCAGTTCCTCTAGCGGTGCCCCCTCGAATACGCAGTATTTT.

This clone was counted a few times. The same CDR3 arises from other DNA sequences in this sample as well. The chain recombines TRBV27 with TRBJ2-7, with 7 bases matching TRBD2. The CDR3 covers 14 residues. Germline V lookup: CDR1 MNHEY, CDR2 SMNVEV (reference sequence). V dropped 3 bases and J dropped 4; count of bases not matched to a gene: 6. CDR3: CASSFGGSRYEQYF. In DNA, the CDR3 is TGTGCCAGCAGTTTCGGCGGGAGCAGATACGAGCAGTACTTC.

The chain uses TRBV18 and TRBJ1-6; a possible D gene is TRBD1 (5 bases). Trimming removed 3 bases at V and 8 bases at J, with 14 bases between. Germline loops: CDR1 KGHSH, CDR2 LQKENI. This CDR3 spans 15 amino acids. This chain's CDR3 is CASSPRDGGDSPLHF. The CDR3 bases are TGTGCCAGCTCACCCAGGGACGGGGGAGATTCACCCCTCCACTTT.

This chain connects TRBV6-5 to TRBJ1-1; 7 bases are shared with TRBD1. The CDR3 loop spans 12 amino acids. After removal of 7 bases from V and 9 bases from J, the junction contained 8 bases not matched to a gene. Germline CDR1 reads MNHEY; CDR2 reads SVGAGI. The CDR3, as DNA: TGTGCCAGCATGGGGACAGTAGGTAAAGCTTTCTTT. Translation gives CASMGTVGKAFF.

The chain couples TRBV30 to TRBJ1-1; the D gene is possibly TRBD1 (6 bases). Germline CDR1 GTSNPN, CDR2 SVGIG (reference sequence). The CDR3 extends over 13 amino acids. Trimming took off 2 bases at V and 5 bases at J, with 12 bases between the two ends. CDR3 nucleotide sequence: TGTGCCTGGAGTCATGCGACAGGTACTGAAGCTTTCTTT. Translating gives CAWSHATGTEAFF. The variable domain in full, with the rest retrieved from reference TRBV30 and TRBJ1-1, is SQTIHQWPATLVQPVGSPLSLECTVEGTSNPNLYWYRQAAGRGLQLLFYSVGIGQISSEVPQNLSASRPQDRQFILSSKKLLLSDSGFYLCAWSHATGTEAFFGQGTRLTVV.

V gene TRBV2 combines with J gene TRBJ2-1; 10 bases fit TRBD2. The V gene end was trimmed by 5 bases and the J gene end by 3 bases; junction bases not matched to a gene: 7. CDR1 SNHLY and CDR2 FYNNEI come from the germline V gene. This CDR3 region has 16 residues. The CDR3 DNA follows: TGTGCCAGCAGTACACTAGCGGGATACGACTACAATGAGCAGTTCTTC. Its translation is CASSTLAGYDYNEQFF.

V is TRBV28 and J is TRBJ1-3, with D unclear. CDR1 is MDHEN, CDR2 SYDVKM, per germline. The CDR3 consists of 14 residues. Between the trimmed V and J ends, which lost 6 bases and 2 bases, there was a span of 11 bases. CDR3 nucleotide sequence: TGTGCCAGCAGATCTACCTTACCTGGAAACACCATATATTTT. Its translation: CASRSTLPGNTIYF. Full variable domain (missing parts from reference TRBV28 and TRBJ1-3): DVKVTQSSRYLVKRTGEKVFLECVQDMDHENMFWYRQDPGLGLRLIYFSYDVKMKEKGDIPEGYSVSREKKERFSLILESASTNQTSMYLCASRSTLPGNTIYFGEGSWLTVV.

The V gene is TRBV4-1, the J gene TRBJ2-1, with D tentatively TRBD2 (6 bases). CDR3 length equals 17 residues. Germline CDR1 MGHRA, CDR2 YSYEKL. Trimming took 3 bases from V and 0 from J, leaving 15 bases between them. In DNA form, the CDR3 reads TGCGCCAGCAGCCAGGGGGGACTCTTGAGCTCCTACAATGAGCAGTTCTTC. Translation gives CASSQGGLLSSYNEQFF.

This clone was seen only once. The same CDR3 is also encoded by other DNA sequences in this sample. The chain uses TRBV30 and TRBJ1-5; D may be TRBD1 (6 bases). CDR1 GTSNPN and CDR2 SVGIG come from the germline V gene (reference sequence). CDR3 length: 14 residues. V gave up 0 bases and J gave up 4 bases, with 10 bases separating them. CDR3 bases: TGTGCCTGGAGTGTGGGGCAGGGGAATCAGCCCCAGCATTTT. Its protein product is CAWSVGQGNQPQHF.

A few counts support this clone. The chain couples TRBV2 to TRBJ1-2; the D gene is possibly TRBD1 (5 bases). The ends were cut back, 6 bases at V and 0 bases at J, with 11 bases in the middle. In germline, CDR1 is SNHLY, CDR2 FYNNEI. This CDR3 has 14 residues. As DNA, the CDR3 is TGTGCCAGCAGAAGACAGCCTTCTAACTATGGCTACACCTTC. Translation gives CASRRQPSNYGYTF.

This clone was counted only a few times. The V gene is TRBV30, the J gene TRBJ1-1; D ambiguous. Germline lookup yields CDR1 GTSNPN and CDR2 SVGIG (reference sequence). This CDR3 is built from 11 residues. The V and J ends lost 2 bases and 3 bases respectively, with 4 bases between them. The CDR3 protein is CAWSLHTEAFF. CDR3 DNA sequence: TGTGCCTGGAGTCTTCACACTGAAGCTTTCTTT.

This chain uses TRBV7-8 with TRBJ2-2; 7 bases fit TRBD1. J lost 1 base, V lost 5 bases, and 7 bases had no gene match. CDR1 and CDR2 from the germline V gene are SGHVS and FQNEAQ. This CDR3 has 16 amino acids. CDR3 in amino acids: CASSERQGRNTGELFF. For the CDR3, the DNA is TGTGCCAGCAGCGAGAGACAGGGCCGGAACACCGGGGAGCTGTTTTTT.

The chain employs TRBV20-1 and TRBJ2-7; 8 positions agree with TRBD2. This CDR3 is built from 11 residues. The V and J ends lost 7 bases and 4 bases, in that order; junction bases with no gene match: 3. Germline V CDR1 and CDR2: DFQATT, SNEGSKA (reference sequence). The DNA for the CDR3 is TGCAGTGTTGGCGGGAGGTACGAGCAGTACTTC. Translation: CSVGGRYEQYF.

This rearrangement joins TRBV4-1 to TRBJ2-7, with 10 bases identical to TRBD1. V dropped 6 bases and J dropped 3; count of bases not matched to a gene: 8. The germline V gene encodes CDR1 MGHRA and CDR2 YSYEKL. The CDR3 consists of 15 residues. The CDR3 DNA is TGCGCCAGCAGTTCTCCCGGGACAGGGGACTACGAGCAGTACTTC. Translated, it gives CASSSPGTGDYEQYF.

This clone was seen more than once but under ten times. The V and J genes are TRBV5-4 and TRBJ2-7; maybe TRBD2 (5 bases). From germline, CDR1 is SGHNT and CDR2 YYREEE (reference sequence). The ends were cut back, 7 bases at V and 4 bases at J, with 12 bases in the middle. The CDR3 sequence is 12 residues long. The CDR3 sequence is CASGQSGYEQYF. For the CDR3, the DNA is TGTGCCAGCGGTCAGTCGGGGTACGAGCAGTACTTC.

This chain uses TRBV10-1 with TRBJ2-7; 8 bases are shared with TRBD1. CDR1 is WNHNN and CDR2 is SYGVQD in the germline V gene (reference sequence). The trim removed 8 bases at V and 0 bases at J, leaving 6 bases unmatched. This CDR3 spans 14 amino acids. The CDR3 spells CASHDRGCSYEQYF. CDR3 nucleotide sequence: TGCGCCAGCCATGACAGGGGATGCTCCTACGAGCAGTACTTC.

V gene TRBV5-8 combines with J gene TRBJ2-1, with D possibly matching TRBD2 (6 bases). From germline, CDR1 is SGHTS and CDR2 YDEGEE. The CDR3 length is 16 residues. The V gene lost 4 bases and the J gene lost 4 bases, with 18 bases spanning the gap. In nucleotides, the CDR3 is TGTGCCAGCAGCCGCTTACCACTAGCAGGGTACAATGAGCAGTTCTTC. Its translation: CASSRLPLAGYNEQFF.

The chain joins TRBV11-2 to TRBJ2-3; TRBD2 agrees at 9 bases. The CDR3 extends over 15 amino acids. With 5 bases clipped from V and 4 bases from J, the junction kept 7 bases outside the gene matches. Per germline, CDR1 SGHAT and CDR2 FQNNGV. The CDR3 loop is CASSATGTSSDTQYF. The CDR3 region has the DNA TGTGCCAGCAGCGCAACCGGGACTAGCTCAGATACGCAGTATTTT. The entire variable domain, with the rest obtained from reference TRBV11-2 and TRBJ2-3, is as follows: EAGVAQSPRYKIIEKRQSVAFWCNPISGHATLYWYQQILGQGPKLLIQFQNNGVVDDSQLPKDRFSAERLKGVDSTLKIQPAKLEDSAVYLCASSATGTSSDTQYFGPGTRLTVL.